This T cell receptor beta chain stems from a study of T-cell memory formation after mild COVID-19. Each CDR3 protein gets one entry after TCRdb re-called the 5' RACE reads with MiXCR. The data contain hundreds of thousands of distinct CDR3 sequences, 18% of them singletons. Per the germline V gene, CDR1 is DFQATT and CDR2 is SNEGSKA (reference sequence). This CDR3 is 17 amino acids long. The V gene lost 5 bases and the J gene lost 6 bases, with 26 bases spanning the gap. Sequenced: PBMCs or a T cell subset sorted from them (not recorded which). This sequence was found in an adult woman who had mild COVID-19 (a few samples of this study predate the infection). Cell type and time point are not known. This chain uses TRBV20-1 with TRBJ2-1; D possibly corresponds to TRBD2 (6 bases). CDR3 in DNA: TGCAGTGCTCAGGGCCTGGGAGGATCCCATAGGGGCAATGAGCAGTTCTTC. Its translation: CSAQGLGGSHRGNEQFF.